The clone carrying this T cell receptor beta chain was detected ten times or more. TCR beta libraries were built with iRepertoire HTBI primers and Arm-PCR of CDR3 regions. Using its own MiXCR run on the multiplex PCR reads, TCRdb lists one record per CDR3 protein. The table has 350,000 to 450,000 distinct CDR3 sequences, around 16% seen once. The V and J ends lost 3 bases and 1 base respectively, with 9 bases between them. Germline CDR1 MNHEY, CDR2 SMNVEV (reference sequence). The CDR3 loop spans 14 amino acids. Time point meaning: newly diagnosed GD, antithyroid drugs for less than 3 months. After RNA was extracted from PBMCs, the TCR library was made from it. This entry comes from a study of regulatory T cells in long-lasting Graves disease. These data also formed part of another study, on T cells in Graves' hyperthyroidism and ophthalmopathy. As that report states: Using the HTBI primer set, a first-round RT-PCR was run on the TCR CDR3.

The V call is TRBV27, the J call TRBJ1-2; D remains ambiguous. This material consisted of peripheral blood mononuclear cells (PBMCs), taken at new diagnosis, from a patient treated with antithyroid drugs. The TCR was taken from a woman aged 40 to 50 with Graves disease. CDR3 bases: TGTGCCAGCAGTTTGGCACGGGTTAACTATGGCTACACCTTC. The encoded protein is CASSLARVNYGYTF.